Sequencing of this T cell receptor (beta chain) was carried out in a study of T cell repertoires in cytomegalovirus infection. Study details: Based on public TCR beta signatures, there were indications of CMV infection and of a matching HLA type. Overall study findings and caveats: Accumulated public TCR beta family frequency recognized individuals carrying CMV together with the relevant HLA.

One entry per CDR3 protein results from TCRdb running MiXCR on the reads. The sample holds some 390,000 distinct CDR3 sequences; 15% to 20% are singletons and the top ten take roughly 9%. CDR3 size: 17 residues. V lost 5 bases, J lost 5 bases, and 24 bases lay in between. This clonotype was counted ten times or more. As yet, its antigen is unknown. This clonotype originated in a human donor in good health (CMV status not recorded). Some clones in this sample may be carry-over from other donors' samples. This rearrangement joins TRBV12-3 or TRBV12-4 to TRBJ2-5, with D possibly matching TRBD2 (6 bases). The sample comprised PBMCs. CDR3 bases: TGTGCCAGCAGTCGACTACCGGGACCCAGGAGCGGGGAGACCCAGTACTTC. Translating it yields CASSRLPGPRSGETQYF.